The clone carrying this T cell receptor (beta chain) was found a few times. Trimming cost V 0 bases and J 2 bases, with 8 bases left between them. The CDR3 has 13 residues. Germline values: CDR1 DFQATT, CDR2 SNEGSKA (reference sequence). A library of TCRbeta sequences, prepared with unique molecular identifiers, was generated. Each CDR3 protein gets one entry after TCRdb re-called the PCR reads with MiXCR. Among 350,000 to 450,000 distinct CDR3 sequences listed, roughly 20% were seen once. The sample belongs to a study of T-cell reconstitution after alpha-beta-depleted transplantation in children. V and J are TRBV20-1 and TRBJ2-7, with D tentatively TRBD2 (5 bases). The sequencing used PBMCs from the stem cell graft donor, collected from the stem cell graft. This sequence originates from a human donor who donated a stem cell graft to a child with acute myeloid leukemia. In DNA, the CDR3 is TGCAGTGCTAGAGACGGGGATACCTACGAGCAGTACTTC. Its translation: CSARDGDTYEQYF.